This T cell receptor (beta chain) came from a study of blood T cell repertoires in COVID-19. About the study: T cells, B-cell-depleted T cells, or PBMCs provided the cDNA or gDNA that served as material.

Original methodology: By means of reference gene primer amplification, nucleated cell counts were estimated. Only in-frame clones appear in the TCRdb table, and some are missing; sequencing was by immunoSEQ multiplex PCR. Clone size and V and J calls were adopted from that table, with D and trimming inferred from the DNA. The data hold some 91,000 clones, with 90% observed a single time. V shed 4 bases, J shed 1 base, and the junction held 5 bases outside the gene matches. Per germline, CDR1 MNHEY and CDR2 SMNVEV (reference sequence). The CDR3 is 15 residues long. This clonotype originated in a man in his 60s with acute or convalescent COVID-19. This chain joins TRBV27 and TRBJ2-3; 7 nucleotides agree with TRBD2. The sample comprised peripheral blood. CDR3 nucleotides: TGTGCCAGCAGTTCTCGGGGGGTCCGCACAGATACGCAGTATTTT. Translation gives CASSSRGVRTDTQYF.